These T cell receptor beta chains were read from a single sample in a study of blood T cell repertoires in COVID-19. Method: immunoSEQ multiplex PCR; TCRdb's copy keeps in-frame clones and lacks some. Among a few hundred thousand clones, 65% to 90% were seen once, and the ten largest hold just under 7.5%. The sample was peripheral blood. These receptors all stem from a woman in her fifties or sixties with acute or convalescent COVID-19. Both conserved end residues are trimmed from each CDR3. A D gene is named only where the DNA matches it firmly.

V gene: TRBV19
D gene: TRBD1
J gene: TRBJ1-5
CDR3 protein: ASGTGGGQPQH

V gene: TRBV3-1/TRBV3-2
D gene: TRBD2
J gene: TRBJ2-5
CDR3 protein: ASSPVSWLAGARETQY

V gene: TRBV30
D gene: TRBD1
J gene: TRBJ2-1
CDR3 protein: AWRQGNFENEQF

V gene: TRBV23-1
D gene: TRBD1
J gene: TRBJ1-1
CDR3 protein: ASSPAGGRTEAF

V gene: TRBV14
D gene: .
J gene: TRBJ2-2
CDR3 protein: ATSGANTGELF

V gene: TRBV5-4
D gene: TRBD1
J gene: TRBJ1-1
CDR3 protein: ASSLGGGQGGTEAF

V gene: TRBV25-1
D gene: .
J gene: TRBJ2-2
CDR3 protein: ASSVGTGELF

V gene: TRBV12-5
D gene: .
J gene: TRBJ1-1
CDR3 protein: ASAPGVPMNTEAF

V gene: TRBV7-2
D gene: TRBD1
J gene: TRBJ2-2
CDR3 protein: ASSLAIRDRGRDGELF

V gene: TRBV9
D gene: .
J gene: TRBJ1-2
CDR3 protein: ASSVDTQGVRGYT

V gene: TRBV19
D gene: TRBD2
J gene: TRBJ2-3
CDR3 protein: ASRLAGDTDTQY

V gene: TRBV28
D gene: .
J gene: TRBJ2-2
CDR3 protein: ASSSDTGELF

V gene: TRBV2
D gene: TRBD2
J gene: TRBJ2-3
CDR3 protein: ASSVGLAVDTQY

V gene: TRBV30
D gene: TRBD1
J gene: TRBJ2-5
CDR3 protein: AWRTGGGETQY

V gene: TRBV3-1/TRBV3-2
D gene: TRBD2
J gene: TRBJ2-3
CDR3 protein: ASSPTSGRTDTQY

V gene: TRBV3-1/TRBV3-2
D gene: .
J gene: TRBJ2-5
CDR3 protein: ASSQAGTPLSGQETQY

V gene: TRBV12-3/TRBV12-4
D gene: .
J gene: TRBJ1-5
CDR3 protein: ASSSTGTQPQH

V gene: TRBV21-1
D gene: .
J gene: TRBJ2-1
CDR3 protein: ASSKRRASGDAVGEQF

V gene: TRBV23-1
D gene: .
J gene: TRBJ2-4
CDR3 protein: ASSQSAYVEGMRGAKNIQY

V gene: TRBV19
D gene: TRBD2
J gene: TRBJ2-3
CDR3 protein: ASTPGLARDTQY